This is a list of T cell receptor beta chains from one sample in a study of beta chain features in type 1 diabetes. The data were produced by immunoSEQ multiplex PCR, yet TCRdb's version contains in-frame clones alone and is incomplete. The sample shows 850,000 to 900,000 clones, 17% of them seen only once. Sequencing used naive CD4+ T cells from blood. These receptors were collected from a woman younger than 30 in good health. Both conserved end residues are part of each CDR3. Each record gives: V gene, D gene, clone size, J gene, CDR3 DNA, CDR3 protein. The D gene is left open where the match is weak. Size values are once, few and many counts, or a class for expanded clones, and some rows have none.

V: TRBV14
D: .
size: many
J: TRBJ2-5
DNA: TGTGCCAGCAGCCAAGACGGTCGAGCCCAAGAGACCCAGTACTTC
CDR3: CASSQDGRAQETQYF

V: TRBV4-3
D: .
size: few
J: TRBJ1-4
DNA: TGCGCCAGCAGCCAAGCCACGACTAGATCCGGCGGTGAAAAACTGTTTTTT
CDR3: CASSQATTRSGGEKLFF

V: TRBV20-1
D: TRBD2
size: few
J: TRBJ2-4
DNA: TGCAGTGCGAGACCCGGGAGGACTCAGTACTTC
CDR3: CSARPGRTQYF

V: TRBV29-1
D: TRBD2
size: few
J: TRBJ2-5
DNA: TGCAGCGTTCAGGCTAGCGGGGGGGAGACCCAGTACTTC
CDR3: CSVQASGGETQYF

V: TRBV5-1
D: .
size: few
J: TRBJ2-1
DNA: TGCGCCAGCAGCTTGGAGAGGTACGATGAGCAGTTCTTC
CDR3: CASSLERYDEQFF

V: TRBV28
D: .
size: few
J: TRBJ2-7
DNA: TGTGCCAGCAGTACCCCGTGGGGTCTGTACTTC
CDR3: CASSTPWGLYF

V: TRBV10-3
D: .
size: few
J: TRBJ2-5
DNA: TGTGCCATCAGTGAGTCGCCAGCCCACCAAGAGACCCAGTACTTC
CDR3: CAISESPAHQETQYF

V: TRBV6-5
D: .
size: .
J: TRBJ2-1
DNA: TGTGCCAGCAGTTACTCCAGGGTGGCGGGGAATGAGCAGTTCTTC
CDR3: CASSYSRVAGNEQFF

V: TRBV7-2
D: .
size: few
J: TRBJ2-5
DNA: TGTGCCAGCAGCTTAGCGGGAGTAGAGACCCAGTACTTC
CDR3: CASSLAGVETQYF

V: TRBV15
D: TRBD2
size: .
J: TRBJ2-7
DNA: TGTGCCACCAGCAGAGATCCTGGCGGAGCGGGGGTCTCCTACGAGCAGTACTTC
CDR3: CATSRDPGGAGVSYEQYF

V: TRBV28
D: TRBD2
size: .
J: TRBJ2-1
DNA: TGTGCCAGCAGTCCTGTAGCGGGAGATTCATACAATGAGCAGTTCTTC
CDR3: CASSPVAGDSYNEQFF

V: TRBV11-2
D: .
size: few
J: TRBJ2-2
DNA: TGTGCCAGCAGCTTTGTGGGTCACACCGGGGAGCTGTTTTTT
CDR3: CASSFVGHTGELFF

V: TRBV6-6
D: TRBD1
size: few
J: TRBJ2-3
DNA: TGTGCCAGCACCGAGGGACAGGGCGATACGCAGTATTTT
CDR3: CASTEGQGDTQYF

V: TRBV9
D: .
size: .
J: TRBJ1-5
DNA: TGTGCCAGCAGCGTGGGGACGTCAGGTCAGCCCCAGCATTTT
CDR3: CASSVGTSGQPQHF

V: TRBV19
D: .
size: few
J: TRBJ1-3
DNA: TGTGCCAGTACGAGCTCTGGAAACACCATATATTTT
CDR3: CASTSSGNTIYF

V: TRBV5-6
D: TRBD1
size: few
J: TRBJ1-2
DNA: TGTGCCAGCAGCTTCTTTGACAGGGGTGATTTCTATGGCTACACCTTC
CDR3: CASSFFDRGDFYGYTF

V: TRBV19
D: .
size: .
J: TRBJ1-2
DNA: TGTGCCAGTAGTAGGGACACAGCTAACTATGGCTACACCTTC
CDR3: CASSRDTANYGYTF

V: TRBV2
D: TRBD2
size: .
J: TRBJ2-3
DNA: TGTGCCAGCGTAGCGGGGTCGGAAAATACGCAGTATTTT
CDR3: CASVAGSENTQYF

V: TRBV19
D: TRBD1
size: few
J: TRBJ2-4
DNA: TGTGCCAGTAGCCTAACCACCCGCTTACGACAGGGCGGAAACATTCAGTACTTC
CDR3: CASSLTTRLRQGGNIQYF

V: TRBV5-1
D: .
size: .
J: TRBJ2-5
DNA: TGCGCCAGCAGCGTCCCCGGGGGTCAGGAGACCCAGTACTTC
CDR3: CASSVPGGQETQYF

V: TRBV28
D: .
size: few
J: TRBJ1-5
DNA: TGTGCCAGCAGTTCTCGCAATCAGCCCCAGCATTTT
CDR3: CASSSRNQPQHF

V: TRBV18
D: .
size: few
J: TRBJ2-3
DNA: TGTGCCAGCTCTCGACCCGGGCACACTGGGGATACGCAGTATTTT
CDR3: CASSRPGHTGDTQYF

V: TRBV6-5
D: .
size: few
J: TRBJ2-1
DNA: TGTGCCAGCAGTTACTATACTAGCCCAGCTACTGAGCAGTTCTTC
CDR3: CASSYYTSPATEQFF

V: TRBV19
D: .
size: few
J: TRBJ1-1
DNA: TGTGCCAGTAGTATATGGGGATCTCGGACTGAAGCTTTCTTT
CDR3: CASSIWGSRTEAFF

V: TRBV5-1
D: .
size: .
J: TRBJ1-2
DNA: TGCGCCAGCAGCTTCGGAGGCGCCTATTCTAACTATGGCTACACCTTC
CDR3: CASSFGGAYSNYGYTF

V: TRBV28
D: .
size: .
J: TRBJ2-3
DNA: TGTGCCAGCAGGCCACCTTTGGCGGATACGCAGTATTTT
CDR3: CASRPPLADTQYF

V: TRBV18
D: .
size: .
J: TRBJ2-3
DNA: TGTGCCAGCTCATTTACGACAGATCCTGCCACAGATACGCAGTATTTT
CDR3: CASSFTTDPATDTQYF

V: TRBV18
D: TRBD1
size: .
J: TRBJ1-5
DNA: TGTGCCAGCTCACCAGGGACAGGGAATCAGCCCCAGCATTTT
CDR3: CASSPGTGNQPQHF

V: TRBV5-1
D: .
size: few
J: TRBJ2-1
DNA: TGCGCCAGCAGCTTGGAAACGTACAATGAGCAGTTCTTC
CDR3: CASSLETYNEQFF

V: TRBV10-3
D: TRBD2
size: .
J: TRBJ2-3
DNA: TGTGCCATTCGGGAGGGCCAAGGTACTTTCACAGATACGCAGTATTTT
CDR3: CAIREGQGTFTDTQYF

V: TRBV7-2
D: .
size: few
J: TRBJ1-5
DNA: TGTGCCAGCAGCTTAGAGGCGACACAGCCCCAGCATTTT
CDR3: CASSLEATQPQHF

V: TRBV7-3
D: TRBD2
size: .
J: TRBJ2-3
DNA: TGTGCCAGCAGCTTAGTCACTAGCGGGAGCCATACGCAGTATTTT
CDR3: CASSLVTSGSHTQYF

V: TRBV2
D: .
size: .
J: TRBJ2-5
DNA: TGTGCCAGTAATCCCAGGGAGTACCAAGAGACCCAGTACTTC
CDR3: CASNPREYQETQYF

V: TRBV11-2
D: .
size: .
J: TRBJ2-1
DNA: TGTGCCAGCAGCTTTCGCGGTTACAATGAGCAGTTCTTC
CDR3: CASSFRGYNEQFF

V: TRBV4-2
D: TRBD1
size: .
J: TRBJ2-7
DNA: TGTGCCAGCAGCCAGGGACAGGGGAAGGCCTACGAGCAGTACTTC
CDR3: CASSQGQGKAYEQYF

V: TRBV7-9
D: .
size: .
J: TRBJ1-2
DNA: TGTGCCAGCAGCCCCATTCGGGAGGGTGGCTACACCTTC
CDR3: CASSPIREGGYTF

V: TRBV5-4
D: .
size: few
J: TRBJ1-1
DNA: TGTGCCAGCAGCATGCAGGGGACGAACACTGAAGCTTTCTTT
CDR3: CASSMQGTNTEAFF

V: TRBV20-1
D: .
size: few
J: TRBJ2-1
DNA: TGCAGTGCCTACTACAATGAGCAGTTCTTC
CDR3: CSAYYNEQFF

V: TRBV5-4
D: .
size: .
J: TRBJ2-1
DNA: TGTGCCAGCAGCTTGGTCAGCGTGGATGAGCAGTTCTTC
CDR3: CASSLVSVDEQFF

V: TRBV18
D: .
size: .
J: TRBJ2-1
DNA: TGTGCCAGCTCCGACTTTGGGGGCGAGCGGAATGAGCAGTTCTTC
CDR3: CASSDFGGERNEQFF

V: TRBV10-3
D: TRBD1
size: few
J: TRBJ2-1
DNA: TGTGCCATCAGGGGACAGGGGAGGGCTCACAATGAGCAGTTCTTC
CDR3: CAIRGQGRAHNEQFF

V: TRBV7-2
D: .
size: few
J: TRBJ1-3
DNA: TGTGCCAGCAGCTTAGCCGGGGGGGCTGGAAACACCATATATTTT
CDR3: CASSLAGGAGNTIYF

V: TRBV2
D: .
size: few
J: TRBJ2-1
DNA: TGTGCCAGCGCCTACCTAGCGCCACGGGGGCAGTTCTTC
CDR3: CASAYLAPRGQFF

V: TRBV9
D: .
size: few
J: TRBJ2-1
DNA: TGTGCCAGCAGCGTCCATCCCGCCCGCGAGTACAATGAGCAGTTCTTC
CDR3: CASSVHPAREYNEQFF

V: TRBV18
D: .
size: .
J: TRBJ1-3
DNA: TGTGCCAGCTCACCACCTAGTGTCTCCGGAAACACCATATATTTT
CDR3: CASSPPSVSGNTIYF

V: TRBV29-1
D: TRBD2
size: few
J: TRBJ2-3
DNA: TGCAGCGGTCTAGCGGGAGGGCGAGATACGCAGTATTTT
CDR3: CSGLAGGRDTQYF

V: TRBV27
D: .
size: .
J: TRBJ1-5
DNA: TGTGCCAGCAGTTTGGCAGGGGACAATAGCAATCAGCCCCAGCATTTT
CDR3: CASSLAGDNSNQPQHF

V: TRBV15
D: .
size: .
J: TRBJ2-3
DNA: TGTGCCACCAGGGATTGGGACCCCACAGATACGCAGTATTTT
CDR3: CATRDWDPTDTQYF